What follows are 19 T cell receptor beta chains derived from one specimen sequenced in a study of response to subunit inactivated influenza vaccine. TCRdb reprocessed the RT-PCR reads with MiXCR, giving one entry per CDR3 protein. The sample yields 800,000 or so distinct CDR3 sequences, around 21% seen once. The input for sequencing was PBMCs from blood, taken about 5 days after vaccination. Source of these receptors: a middle-aged man who received an inactivated influenza vaccine.

The chain uses TRBV20-1 and TRBJ2-1; D is unclear. Germline V gives CDR1 DFQATT, CDR2 SNEGSKA (reference sequence). V was trimmed by 6 bases and J by 7 bases, leaving 7 bases between them. CDR3 length: 10 residues. The CDR3 sequence: CSAYRNEQFF. CDR3 sequence (DNA): TGCAGTGCCTATCGGAATGAGCAGTTCTTC.

CDR3 sequence (DNA): TGTGCCAGCAGCTGGGGTGCAGGGGCGGGAGAGACCCAGTACTTC. It specifies CASSWGAGAGETQYF. This chain links TRBV7-6 with TRBJ2-5; TRBD1 might be the D (6 bases). This CDR3 region has 15 residues. V lost 4 bases to trimming and J lost 4 bases, with 16 bases between them. CDR1 is SGHVS, CDR2 FNYEAQ, per germline.

This sequence joins TRBV5-1 and TRBJ2-5; D is perhaps TRBD1 (6 bases). Germline assignment: CDR1 SGHRS and CDR2 YFSETQ. V gave up 4 bases and J gave up 4 bases, with 20 bases separating them. The CDR3 contains 16 residues. CDR3 protein: CASSGGGNRVGETQYF. The CDR3 DNA sequence: TGCGCCAGCAGCGGTGGGGGAAACAGGGTAGGAGAGACCCAGTACTTC.

The rearrangement uses TRBV5-1 and TRBJ2-1, with 10 bases lining up with TRBD2. After removal of 4 bases from V and 9 bases from J, the junction contained 13 bases not matched to a gene. CDR3 length: 16 amino acids. Germline CDR1 is SGHRS and CDR2 is YFSETQ. The CDR3 protein is CASSLSSSGSGFEQFF. The CDR3 coding sequence is TGCGCCAGCAGCCTCTCCTCTAGCGGGAGTGGATTTGAGCAGTTCTTC. The full variable domain, its missing parts supplied by reference TRBV5-1 and TRBJ2-1, is KAGVTQTPRYLIKTRGQQVTLSCSPISGHRSVSWYQQTPGQGLQFLFEYFSETQRNKGNFPGRFSGRQFSNSRSEMNVSTLELGDSALYLCASSLSSSGSGFEQFFGPGTRLTVL.

This clonotype showed up just a few times. The CDR3 DNA reads TGTGCCAGCAGCCAAGAAGGCGGCCGGGGGGCCGGGGAGCTGTTTTTT. It translates to CASSQEGGRGAGELFF. The gene calls are TRBV4-2 and TRBJ2-2, with 7 bases fitting TRBD2. The germline V gene encodes CDR1 LGHNA and CDR2 YNFKEQ. V trimming: 0 bases; J trimming: 6 bases; junction bases outside the gene matches: 7. The CDR3 length is 16 residues.

This clonotype was picked up a small number of times. The chain uses TRBV12-3 or TRBV12-4 and TRBJ2-1; 9 bases are a match to TRBD2. The trim removed 1 base at V and 6 bases at J, leaving 7 bases unmatched. CDR3 length equals 16 residues. Here the CDR3 DNA reads TGTGCCAGCAGTTTAGGTCCCAGCGGGGGGCGCAATGAGCAGTTCTTC. This translates into CASSLGPSGGRNEQFF.

This clonotype was picked up many times. This sequence joins TRBV12-3 or TRBV12-4 and TRBJ2-3, with 8 bases aligning to TRBD2. The length of the CDR3 is 15 residues. With V trimmed by 6 bases and J by 1 base, 6 bases remained unmatched. In DNA form, the CDR3 reads TGTGCCAGCAGACGCTTAGCGGGACGCACAGATACGCAGTATTTT. Translated, it gives CASRRLAGRTDTQYF.

The chain has TRBV6-2 or TRBV6-3 and TRBJ2-1, with 12 bases identical to TRBD2. Germline assignment: CDR1 MNHEY and CDR2 SVGEGT. This CDR3 contains 17 residues. The junction had 11 bases not matched to a gene; V was cut back by 2 bases and J by 9 bases. For the CDR3, the DNA is TGTGCCAGCAGTTACGAGACTAGCGGGAGCATCCCCGCTGAGCAGTTCTTC. Protein sequence: CASSYETSGSIPAEQFF.

The table lists this clonotype with a count of one. The CDR3, as DNA: TGTGCCAGCACCTTCCCGGGACAGGGGTACAATGAGCAGTTCTTC. Translation gives CASTFPGQGYNEQFF. This chain uses TRBV7-9 with TRBJ2-1; 10 nucleotides agree with TRBD1. After removal of 7 bases from V and 4 bases from J, the junction contained 7 bases not matched to a gene. Germline V gives CDR1 SEHNR, CDR2 FQNEAQ (reference sequence). CDR3 length: 15 amino acids.

The chain recombines TRBV28 with TRBJ2-2; no definite D call. There are 12 residues in the CDR3. Trimming stripped 8 bases from V and 1 base from J, with 5 bases between. CDR1 is MDHEN and CDR2 is SYDVKM in the germline V gene. Written as DNA, the CDR3 is TGTGCCAGCGACAAGAACACCGGGGAGCTGTTTTTT. Translated, it gives CASDKNTGELFF.

This clonotype was seen a few times. The rearrangement links TRBV6-6 to TRBJ2-7; D unresolved. The CDR3 covers 12 residues. Germline loops: CDR1 MNHNY, CDR2 SVGAGI (reference sequence). The V end lost 2 bases, the J end lost 7 bases, and 9 bases lay between the germline ends. CDR3 sequence reads: CASSYSSLEQYF. CDR3 nucleotides: TGTGCCAGCAGTTACAGTTCGTTAGAGCAGTACTTC.

This chain joins TRBV28 and TRBJ2-7; the match to TRBD1 covers 7 bases. The CDR3 is 15 residues long. CDR1 and CDR2 (germline): MDHEN, SYDVKM. V was pared by 5 bases and J by 1 base, with 8 bases of the junction left unmatched. DNA of the CDR3: TGTGCCAGCAGTCTACCGGGACAGCGATCCTACGAGCAGTACTTC. Translated, it gives CASSLPGQRSYEQYF.

V gene TRBV27 combines with J gene TRBJ1-5, with D maybe TRBD1 (5 bases). CDR1 and CDR2 from the germline V gene are MNHEY and SMNVEV (reference sequence). The CDR3 loop spans 15 amino acids. V was trimmed by 2 bases and J by 4 bases, leaving 12 bases between them. CDR3 region: CASSLTRGGNQPQHF. As DNA, the CDR3 is TGTGCCAGCAGTTTAACTCGGGGGGGAAATCAGCCCCAGCATTTT.

CDR3 coding DNA: TGTGCCAGCAGCTTAGCCTCGAGGGGGCGAGAGACCCAGTACTTC. Its translation: CASSLASRGRETQYF. This chain connects TRBV7-2 to TRBJ2-5, with 7 bases identical to TRBD1. The CDR3 length is 15 residues. V lost 0 bases to trimming and J lost 4 bases; unmatched junction nucleotides: 5. The germline V gene has CDR1 SGHTA and CDR2 FQGNSA. The full variable domain, with the rest looked up from reference TRBV7-2 and TRBJ2-5, is GAGVSQSPSNKVTEKGKDVELRCDPISGHTALYWYRQSLGQGLEFLIYFQGNSAPDKSGLPSDRFSAERTGGSVSTLTIQRTQQEDSAVYLCASSLASRGRETQYFGPGTRLLVL.

The table lists this clonotype with a few counts. The J gene is TRBJ2-5, the V gene TRBV7-9; possibly TRBD2 for D (5 bases). Germline V gene lookup returns CDR1 SEHNR and CDR2 FQNEAQ (reference sequence). The V gene lost 6 bases and the J gene lost 0 bases, with 5 bases spanning the gap. The length of the CDR3 is 12 residues. DNA of the CDR3: TGTGCCAGCAGGAGGGACCAAGAGACCCAGTACTTC. Amino acids: CASRRDQETQYF.

This clonotype has more than one count but fewer than ten. For the CDR3, the DNA is TGTGCCAGCAGCTGGGGCTCCAGAATCACCGGGGAGCTGTTTTTT. Amino acid sequence: CASSWGSRITGELFF. The chain links TRBV11-2 to TRBJ2-2; perhaps TRBD1 as D (5 bases). The V gene's germline CDR1 is SGHAT and CDR2 FQNNGV. This CDR3 has 15 amino acids. V shed 4 bases and J shed 4 bases, with 13 bases lying between them.

This clonotype was detected ten times or more. The chain links TRBV20-1 to TRBJ2-2, with 11 bases lining up with TRBD2. The CDR3 has 14 residues. Germline V lookup: CDR1 DFQATT, CDR2 SNEGSKA (reference sequence). Trimming cost V 7 bases and J 7 bases; bases outside gene matches: 8. CDR3 loop: CSVSSGRLGGELFF. CDR3 nucleotide sequence: TGCAGTGTATCTAGCGGGAGGTTGGGCGGGGAGCTGTTTTTT.

CDR3 amino acids: CASSSRPGLANEQFF. CDR3 DNA sequence: TGTGCCAGCAGCTCCAGGCCGGGACTAGCGAACGAGCAGTTCTTC. The chain carries TRBV7-2 and TRBJ2-1; 10 bases line up with TRBD2. The V segment lost 4 bases and the J segment 10 bases; nucleotides outside the gene matches: 10. Per the germline V gene, CDR1 is SGHTA and CDR2 is FQGNSA. The CDR3 consists of 15 residues.

There are a few counts of this clonotype. This chain joins TRBV12-3 or TRBV12-4 and TRBJ1-4; D not certain. The CDR3 extends over 13 amino acids. V lost 4 bases, J lost 4 bases, and 7 bases lay in between. CDR3 sequence reads: CASSWQVNEKLFF. The DNA for the CDR3 is TGTGCCAGCAGTTGGCAGGTTAATGAAAAACTGTTTTTT.